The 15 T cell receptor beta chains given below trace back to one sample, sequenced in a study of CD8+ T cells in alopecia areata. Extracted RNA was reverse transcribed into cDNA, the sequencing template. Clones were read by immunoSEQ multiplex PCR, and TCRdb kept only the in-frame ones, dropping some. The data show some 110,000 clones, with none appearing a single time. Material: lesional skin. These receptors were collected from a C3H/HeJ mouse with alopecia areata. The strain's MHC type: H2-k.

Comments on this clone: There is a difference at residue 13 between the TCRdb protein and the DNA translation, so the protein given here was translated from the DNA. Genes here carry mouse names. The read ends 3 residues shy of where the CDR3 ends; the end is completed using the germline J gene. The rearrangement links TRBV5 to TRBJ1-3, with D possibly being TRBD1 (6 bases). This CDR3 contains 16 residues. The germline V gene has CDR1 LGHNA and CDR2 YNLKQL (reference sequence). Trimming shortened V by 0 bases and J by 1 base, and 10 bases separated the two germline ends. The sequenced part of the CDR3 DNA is TGTGCCAGCAGCCAAGATTGGGGGGCATCTGGAAATACG. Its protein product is CASSQDWGASGNT. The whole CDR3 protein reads CASSQDWGASGNTLYF.

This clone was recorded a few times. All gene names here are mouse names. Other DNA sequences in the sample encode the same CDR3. The CDR3 here is CASSDAGLGNYAEQFF. CDR3 bases read: TGTGCCAGCAGTGATGCAGGGCTGGGGAACTATGCT. This sequence joins TRBV13-3 and TRBJ2-1; possibly TRBD2 for D (6 bases). The read finishes 4 residues shy of the CDR3 end, and the germline J gene is used to complete it. The V and J ends lost 0 bases and 1 base respectively, with 11 bases between them. This CDR3 has 16 amino acids. Germline CDR1 and CDR2: NNHDY and SYVADS.

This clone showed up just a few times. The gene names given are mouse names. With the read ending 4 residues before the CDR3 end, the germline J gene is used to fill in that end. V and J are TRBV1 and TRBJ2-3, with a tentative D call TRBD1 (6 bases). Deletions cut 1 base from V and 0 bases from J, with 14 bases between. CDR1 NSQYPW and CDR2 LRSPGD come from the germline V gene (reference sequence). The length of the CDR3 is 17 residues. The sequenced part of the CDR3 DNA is TGCACCTGCAGTGCAGTTGGGACAACCCCTAGTGCAGAA. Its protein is CTCSAVGTTPSAE. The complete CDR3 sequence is CTCSAVGTTPSAETLYF.

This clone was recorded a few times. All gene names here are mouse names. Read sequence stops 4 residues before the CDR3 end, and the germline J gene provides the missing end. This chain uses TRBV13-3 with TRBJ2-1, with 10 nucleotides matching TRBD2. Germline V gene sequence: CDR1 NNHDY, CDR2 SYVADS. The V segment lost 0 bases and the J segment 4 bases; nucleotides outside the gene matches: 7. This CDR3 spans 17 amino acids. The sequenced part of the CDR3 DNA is TGTGCCAGCAGTGATGCAGGGGGACTGGGGTTATATGCT. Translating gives CASSDAGGLGLYA. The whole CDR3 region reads CASSDAGGLGLYAEQFF.

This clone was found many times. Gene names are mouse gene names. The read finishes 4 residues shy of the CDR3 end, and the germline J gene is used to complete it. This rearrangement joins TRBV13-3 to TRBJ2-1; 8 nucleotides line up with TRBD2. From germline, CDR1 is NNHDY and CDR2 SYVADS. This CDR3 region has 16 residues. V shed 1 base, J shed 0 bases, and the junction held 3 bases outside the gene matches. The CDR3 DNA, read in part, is TGTGCCAGCAGTGATAAGCTGGGGGGTAACTATGCT. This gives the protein CASSDKLGGNYA. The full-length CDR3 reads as CASSDKLGGNYAEQFF.

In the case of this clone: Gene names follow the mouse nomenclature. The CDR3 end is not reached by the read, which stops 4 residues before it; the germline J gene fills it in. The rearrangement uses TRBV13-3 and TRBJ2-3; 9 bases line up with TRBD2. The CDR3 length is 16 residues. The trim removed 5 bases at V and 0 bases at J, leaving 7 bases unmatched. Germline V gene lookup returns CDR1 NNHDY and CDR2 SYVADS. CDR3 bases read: TGTGCCAGCAGCCCCTGGGGGGGGAAAAGTGCAGAA. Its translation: CASSPWGGKSAE. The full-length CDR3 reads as CASSPWGGKSAETLYF.

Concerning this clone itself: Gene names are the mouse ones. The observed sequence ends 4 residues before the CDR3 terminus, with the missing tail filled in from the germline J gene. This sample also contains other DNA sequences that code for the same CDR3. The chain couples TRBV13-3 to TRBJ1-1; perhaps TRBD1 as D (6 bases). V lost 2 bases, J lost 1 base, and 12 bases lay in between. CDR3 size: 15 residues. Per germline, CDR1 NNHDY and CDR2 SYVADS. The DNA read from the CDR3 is TGTGCCAGCAGTGACAGGGGAAGAGGAAACACA. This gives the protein CASSDRGRGNT. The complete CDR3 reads CASSDRGRGNTEVFF.

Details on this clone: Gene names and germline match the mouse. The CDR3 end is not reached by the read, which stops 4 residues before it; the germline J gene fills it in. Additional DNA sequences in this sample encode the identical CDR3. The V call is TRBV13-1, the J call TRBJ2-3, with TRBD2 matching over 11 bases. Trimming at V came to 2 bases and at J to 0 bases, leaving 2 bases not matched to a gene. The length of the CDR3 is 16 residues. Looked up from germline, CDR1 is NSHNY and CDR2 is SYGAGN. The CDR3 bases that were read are TGTGCCAGCAGTGAAAGGGACTGGGGGAGTGCAGAA. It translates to CASSERDWGSAE. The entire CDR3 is CASSERDWGSAETLYF.

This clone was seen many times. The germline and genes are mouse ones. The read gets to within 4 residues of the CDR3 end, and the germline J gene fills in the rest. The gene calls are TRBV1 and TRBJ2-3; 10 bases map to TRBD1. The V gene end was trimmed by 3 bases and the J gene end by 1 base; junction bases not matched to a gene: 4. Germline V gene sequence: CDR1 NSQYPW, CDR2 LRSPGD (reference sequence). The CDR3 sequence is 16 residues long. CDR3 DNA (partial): TGCACCTGCAGTGCTGGGGACAGGGGAGGTGCAGAA. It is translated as CTCSAGDRGGAE. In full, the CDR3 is CTCSAGDRGGAETLYF.

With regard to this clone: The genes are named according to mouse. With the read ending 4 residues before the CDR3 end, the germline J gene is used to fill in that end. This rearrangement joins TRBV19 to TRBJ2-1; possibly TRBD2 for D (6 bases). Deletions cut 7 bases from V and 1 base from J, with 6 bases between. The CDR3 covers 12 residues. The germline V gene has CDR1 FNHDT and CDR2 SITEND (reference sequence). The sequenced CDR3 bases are TGTGCCAGCGGGGGGAACTATGCT. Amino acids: CASGGNYA. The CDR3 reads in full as CASGGNYAEQFF.

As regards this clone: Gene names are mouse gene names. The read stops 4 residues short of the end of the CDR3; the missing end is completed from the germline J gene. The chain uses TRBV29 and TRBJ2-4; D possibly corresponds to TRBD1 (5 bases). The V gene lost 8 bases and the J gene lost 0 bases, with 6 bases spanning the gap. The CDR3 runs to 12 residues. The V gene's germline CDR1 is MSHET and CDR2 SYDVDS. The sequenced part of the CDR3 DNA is TGTGCTAGCTGGACAAGTCAAAAC. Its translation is CASWTSQN. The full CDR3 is CASWTSQNTLYF.

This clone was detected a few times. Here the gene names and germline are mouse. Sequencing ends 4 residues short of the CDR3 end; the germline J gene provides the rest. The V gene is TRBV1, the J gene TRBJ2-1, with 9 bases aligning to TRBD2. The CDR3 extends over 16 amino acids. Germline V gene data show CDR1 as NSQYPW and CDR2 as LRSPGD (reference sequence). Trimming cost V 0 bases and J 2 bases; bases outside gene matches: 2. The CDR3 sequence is CTCSAERLGDYAEQFF. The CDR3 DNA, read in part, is TGCACCTGCAGTGCAGAAAGACTGGGGGACTATGCT.

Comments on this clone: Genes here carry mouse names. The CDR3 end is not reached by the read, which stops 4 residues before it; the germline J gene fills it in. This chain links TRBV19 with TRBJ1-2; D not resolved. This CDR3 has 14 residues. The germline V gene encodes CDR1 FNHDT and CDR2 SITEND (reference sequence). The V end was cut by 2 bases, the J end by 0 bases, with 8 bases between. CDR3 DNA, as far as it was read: TGTGCCAGCAGTATGAGCAGAGCAAACTCC. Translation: CASSMSRANS. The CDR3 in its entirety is CASSMSRANSDYTF.

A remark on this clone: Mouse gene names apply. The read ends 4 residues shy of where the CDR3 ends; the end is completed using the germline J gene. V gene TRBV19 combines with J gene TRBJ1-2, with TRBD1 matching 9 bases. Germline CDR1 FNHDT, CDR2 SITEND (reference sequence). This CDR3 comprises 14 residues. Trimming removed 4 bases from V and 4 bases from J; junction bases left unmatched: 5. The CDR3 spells CASSFTGGGSDYTF. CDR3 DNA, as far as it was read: TGTGCCAGCAGTTTTACAGGGGGCGGCTCC.

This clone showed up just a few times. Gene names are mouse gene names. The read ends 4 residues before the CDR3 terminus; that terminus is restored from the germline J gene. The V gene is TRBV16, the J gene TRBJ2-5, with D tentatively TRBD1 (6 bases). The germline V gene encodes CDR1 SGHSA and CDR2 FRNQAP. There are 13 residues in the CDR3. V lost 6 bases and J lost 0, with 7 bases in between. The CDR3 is CASSTGNQDTQYF. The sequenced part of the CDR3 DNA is TGTGCAAGCAGTACAGGGAACCAAGAC.